This T cell receptor beta chain was identified in a study of long-term antiretroviral therapy in people with HIV. About the study: First collections came about a decade before the 2015 immediate-ART recommendation.

The immunoSEQ assay was v3.0, run at survey level. Clones were read by immunoSEQ multiplex PCR, and TCRdb kept only the in-frame ones, dropping some. The repertoire includes around 35,000 clones, more than 60% of them detected once, and approximately 7.6% sits in the top ten. HIV-positive participants all received treatment in the United States. The CDR3 spans 16 residues. Germline CDR1 reads MNHEY; CDR2 reads SVGAGI. Unmatched junction bases numbered 6, after V lost 1 base and J lost 5 bases. The sequence was collected from a woman in her forties or fifties with HIV. V gene TRBV6-5 combines with J gene TRBJ2-1, with 9 bases fitting TRBD1. Sequencing was performed on unsorted PBMCs, taken 3.1 years after starting antiretroviral therapy. This CDR3 is CASSYLQGAAHNEQFF. As DNA, the CDR3 is TGTGCCAGCAGTTACTTACAGGGGGCGGCCCACAATGAGCAGTTCTTC.